The rows below give T cell receptor beta chains drawn from one sample of a study of identical twins. One entry per CDR3 protein, called by TCRdb with MiXCR from the 5' RACE reads. The data hold some 1,700,000 distinct CDR3 sequences, with around a third observed a single time. Sequencing input: cord blood. These receptors were taken from a newborn girl in good health. Each CDR3 is given with its conserved first and last residue. D genes are given only for firm matches. Clone size is not always given. Where it is, it says once, few, many or a class for expanded clones.

j_call: TRBJ2-3; clone_size: NA; v_call: TRBV25-1; d_call: NA; cdr3_aa: CTSSGSGLRTDTQYF; cdr3_nt: TGTACCAGCAGTGGATCGGGACTCCGCACAGATACGCAGTATTTT
j_call: TRBJ2-7; clone_size: few; v_call: TRBV25-1; d_call: TRBD2; cdr3_aa: CASSRGTSGRCYEQYF; cdr3_nt: TGTGCCAGCAGTAGAGGGACTAGCGGGAGGTGCTACGAGCAGTACTTC
j_call: TRBJ2-7; clone_size: NA; v_call: TRBV9; d_call: TRBD2; cdr3_aa: CASSPRTSVSYEQYF; cdr3_nt: TGTGCCAGCAGCCCACGGACTAGCGTTTCCTACGAGCAGTACTTC
j_call: TRBJ1-2; clone_size: NA; v_call: TRBV4-2; d_call: NA; cdr3_aa: CASSQSARDINGYTF; cdr3_nt: TGTGCCAGCAGCCAAAGCGCCCGGGACATCAATGGCTACACCTTC
j_call: TRBJ2-5; clone_size: NA; v_call: TRBV29-1; d_call: TRBD2; cdr3_aa: CSVSALAGGCGETQYF; cdr3_nt: TGCAGCGTTTCCGCACTAGCGGGAGGATGTGGGGAGACCCAGTACTTC
j_call: TRBJ2-7; clone_size: NA; v_call: TRBV7-2; d_call: NA; cdr3_aa: CASSLAPPRRSSYEQYF; cdr3_nt: TGTGCCAGCAGCTTAGCACCCCCGCGGAGGAGCTCCTACGAGCAGTACTTC
j_call: TRBJ2-1; clone_size: few; v_call: TRBV11-2; d_call: TRBD2; cdr3_aa: CASSLRAPLAGGDNEQFF; cdr3_nt: TGTGCCAGCAGCTTAAGGGCCCCCCTAGCGGGGGGCGACAATGAGCAGTTCTTC
j_call: TRBJ2-2; clone_size: few; v_call: TRBV20-1; d_call: TRBD1; cdr3_aa: CSARGDSNTGELFF; cdr3_nt: TGCAGTGCTAGAGGGGACAGCAACACCGGGGAGCTGTTTTTT
j_call: TRBJ1-2; clone_size: few; v_call: TRBV4-1; d_call: NA; cdr3_aa: CASSQPLRPRHYGYTF; cdr3_nt: TGCGCCAGCAGCCAACCGCTCCGTCCCCGGCACTATGGCTACACCTTC
j_call: TRBJ1-4; clone_size: NA; v_call: TRBV7-2; d_call: TRBD1; cdr3_aa: CASSMRTGDEKLFF; cdr3_nt: TGTGCCAGCAGCATGCGGACAGGAGATGAAAAACTGTTTTTT
j_call: TRBJ2-3; clone_size: few; v_call: TRBV7-9; d_call: TRBD1; cdr3_aa: CASSSNTYGTVRTDTQYF; cdr3_nt: TGTGCCAGCAGCTCAAATACTTACGGGACAGTTCGCACAGATACGCAGTATTTT
j_call: TRBJ2-2; clone_size: NA; v_call: TRBV10-3; d_call: TRBD1; cdr3_aa: CAISEEGTGVTGELFF; cdr3_nt: TGTGCCATCAGTGAGGAAGGGACAGGAGTCACCGGGGAGCTGTTTTTT
j_call: TRBJ2-3; clone_size: few; v_call: TRBV28; d_call: NA; cdr3_aa: CASSLNSYTDTQYF; cdr3_nt: TGTGCCAGCAGTTTGAACTCCTACACAGATACGCAGTATTTT
j_call: TRBJ2-2; clone_size: few; v_call: TRBV5-1; d_call: NA; cdr3_aa: CASSLKGIGELFF; cdr3_nt: TGCGCCAGCAGCCTCAAGGGTATCGGGGAGCTGTTTTTT
j_call: TRBJ2-5; clone_size: NA; v_call: TRBV18; d_call: TRBD1; cdr3_aa: CASSPRIRTGVLKETQYF; cdr3_nt: TGTGCCAGCTCACCTCGAATTCGGACAGGGGTCCTTAAAGAGACCCAGTACTTC
j_call: TRBJ2-4; clone_size: NA; v_call: TRBV11-2; d_call: NA; cdr3_aa: CASRPLWVAKNIQYF; cdr3_nt: TGTGCCAGCAGGCCCCTGTGGGTAGCCAAAAACATTCAGTACTTC
j_call: TRBJ2-4; clone_size: NA; v_call: TRBV20-1; d_call: TRBD2; cdr3_aa: CSARSGGGNIQYF; cdr3_nt: TGCAGTGCTAGGAGCGGGGGGGGAAACATTCAGTACTTC
j_call: TRBJ2-7; clone_size: NA; v_call: TRBV12-3/TRBV12-4; d_call: NA; cdr3_aa: CASSPRRGYEQYF; cdr3_nt: TGTGCCAGCAGTCCACGTCGGGGCTACGAGCAGTACTTC
j_call: TRBJ2-5; clone_size: few; v_call: TRBV7-9; d_call: NA; cdr3_aa: CASSRDTKTQYF; cdr3_nt: TGTGCCAGCAGCCGAGATACAAAGACCCAGTACTTC
j_call: TRBJ2-3; clone_size: NA; v_call: TRBV24-1; d_call: NA; cdr3_aa: CATSQSGDTQYF; cdr3_nt: TGTGCCACCAGTCAATCCGGGGATACGCAGTATTTT
j_call: TRBJ1-6; clone_size: few; v_call: TRBV6-4; d_call: NA; cdr3_aa: CASSDQGGNSPLHF; cdr3_nt: TGTGCCAGCAGTGATCAAGGCGGGAATTCACCCCTCCACTTT
j_call: TRBJ1-2; clone_size: many; v_call: TRBV20-1; d_call: NA; cdr3_aa: CTVYRTYGYTF; cdr3_nt: TGCACCGTCTACCGAACTTATGGCTACACCTTC
j_call: TRBJ2-1; clone_size: NA; v_call: TRBV9; d_call: TRBD2; cdr3_aa: CASSVDLAGGGYNEQFF; cdr3_nt: TGTGCCAGCAGCGTAGACCTAGCGGGGGGGGGCTACAATGAGCAGTTCTTC
j_call: TRBJ1-5; clone_size: few; v_call: TRBV12-3/TRBV12-4; d_call: NA; cdr3_aa: CASSLPSYSNQPQHF; cdr3_nt: TGTGCCAGCAGTTTACCTTCATATAGCAATCAGCCCCAGCATTTT
j_call: TRBJ2-5; clone_size: few; v_call: TRBV6-1; d_call: TRBD1; cdr3_aa: CASSGYRGETQYF; cdr3_nt: TGTGCCAGCAGTGGTTACAGGGGGGAGACCCAGTACTTC
j_call: TRBJ1-1; clone_size: few; v_call: TRBV12-3/TRBV12-4; d_call: NA; cdr3_aa: CASSFTPTGAFF; cdr3_nt: TGTGCCAGCAGTTTTACTCCGACAGGAGCTTTCTTT
j_call: TRBJ2-5; clone_size: few; v_call: TRBV5-1; d_call: TRBD1; cdr3_aa: CASSLHRGQETQYF; cdr3_nt: TGCGCCAGCAGCTTGCACAGGGGGCAAGAGACCCAGTACTTC
j_call: TRBJ2-7; clone_size: many; v_call: TRBV3-1; d_call: NA; cdr3_aa: CASTQTPISYEQYF; cdr3_nt: TGTGCCAGCACCCAGACACCTATCTCCTACGAGCAGTACTTC
j_call: TRBJ1-5; clone_size: few; v_call: TRBV4-2; d_call: NA; cdr3_aa: CASSQGQVEQPQHF; cdr3_nt: TGTGCCAGCAGCCAAGGACAGGTGGAACAGCCCCAGCATTTT
j_call: TRBJ1-1; clone_size: NA; v_call: TRBV10-2; d_call: NA; cdr3_aa: CASSESRGVRTEAFF; cdr3_nt: TGCGCCAGCAGTGAGTCGAGGGGGGTGAGGACTGAAGCTTTCTTT
j_call: TRBJ1-5; clone_size: NA; v_call: TRBV7-9; d_call: NA; cdr3_aa: CVSSLVNNRPQHF; cdr3_nt: TGTGTCAGCAGCTTAGTCAACAATCGGCCCCAGCATTTT
j_call: TRBJ2-3; clone_size: few; v_call: TRBV11-2; d_call: NA; cdr3_aa: CASSLLKLASDTQYF; cdr3_nt: TGTGCCAGCAGCTTACTTAAACTAGCATCAGATACGCAGTATTTT
j_call: TRBJ2-5; clone_size: NA; v_call: TRBV21-1; d_call: NA; cdr3_aa: CASSKAGLYQETQYF; cdr3_nt: TGTGCCAGCAGCAAAGCAGGGCTGTACCAAGAGACCCAGTACTTC
j_call: TRBJ2-2; clone_size: NA; v_call: TRBV6-5; d_call: NA; cdr3_aa: CASRYGTAYTGELFF; cdr3_nt: TGTGCCAGCAGATATGGGACGGCTTACACCGGGGAGCTGTTTTTT
j_call: TRBJ1-1; clone_size: NA; v_call: TRBV7-9; d_call: NA; cdr3_aa: CASSIGGFAEAFF; cdr3_nt: TGTGCCAGCAGCATAGGCGGATTCGCTGAAGCTTTCTTT
j_call: TRBJ1-2; clone_size: NA; v_call: TRBV27; d_call: NA; cdr3_aa: CASSFSTSGLGYTF; cdr3_nt: TGTGCCAGCAGTTTTAGCACCTCAGGGCTTGGCTACACCTTC
j_call: TRBJ1-1; clone_size: NA; v_call: TRBV12-5; d_call: NA; cdr3_aa: CASGDDTEAFF; cdr3_nt: TGTGCTAGTGGTGACGACACTGAAGCTTTCTTT
j_call: TRBJ1-2; clone_size: NA; v_call: TRBV7-9; d_call: NA; cdr3_aa: CASSFDSRGYTF; cdr3_nt: TGTGCCAGCAGCTTCGACAGTCGTGGCTACACCTTC
j_call: TRBJ2-1; clone_size: NA; v_call: TRBV20-1; d_call: TRBD2; cdr3_aa: CSAFSGVSYNEQFF; cdr3_nt: TGCAGTGCTTTTAGCGGGGTATCCTACAATGAGCAGTTCTTC
j_call: TRBJ2-1; clone_size: NA; v_call: TRBV6-5; d_call: TRBD1; cdr3_aa: CASTKPRDSEQFF; cdr3_nt: TGTGCCAGCACAAAACCCAGGGACAGTGAGCAGTTCTTC
j_call: TRBJ1-4; clone_size: NA; v_call: TRBV6-1; d_call: TRBD1; cdr3_aa: CASSEDRVSEKLFF; cdr3_nt: TGTGCCAGCAGTGAGGACAGGGTCAGTGAAAAACTGTTTTTT
j_call: TRBJ1-4; clone_size: few; v_call: TRBV20-1; d_call: NA; cdr3_aa: CSARDPRTVANEKLFF; cdr3_nt: TGCAGTGCTAGAGACCCACGGACAGTTGCTAATGAAAAACTGTTTTTT
j_call: TRBJ2-1; clone_size: NA; v_call: TRBV7-8; d_call: TRBD2; cdr3_aa: CASVAGLASYNEQFF; cdr3_nt: TGTGCCAGCGTAGCAGGACTAGCGTCCTACAATGAGCAGTTCTTC
j_call: TRBJ2-5; clone_size: few; v_call: TRBV9; d_call: NA; cdr3_aa: CASSPRLGTQETQYF; cdr3_nt: TGTGCCAGCAGCCCGCGTCTAGGTACTCAAGAGACCCAGTACTTC
j_call: TRBJ2-3; clone_size: many; v_call: TRBV7-2; d_call: NA; cdr3_aa: CASSLGQLATDTQYF; cdr3_nt: TGTGCCAGCAGCTTAGGACAGTTGGCCACAGATACGCAGTATTTT
j_call: TRBJ1-4; clone_size: few; v_call: TRBV27; d_call: NA; cdr3_aa: CASSSYRVEREKLFF; cdr3_nt: TGTGCCAGCAGTTCCTACAGGGTTGAGCGCGAAAAACTGTTTTTT
j_call: TRBJ2-7; clone_size: NA; v_call: TRBV10-3; d_call: NA; cdr3_aa: CVISAQGPYEQYF; cdr3_nt: TGTGTCATCAGTGCTCAGGGCCCCTACGAGCAGTACTTC
j_call: TRBJ2-7; clone_size: NA; v_call: TRBV28; d_call: NA; cdr3_aa: CASRVPGYEQYF; cdr3_nt: TGTGCCAGCAGGGTTCCCGGGTACGAGCAGTACTTC
j_call: TRBJ2-2; clone_size: NA; v_call: TRBV24-1; d_call: TRBD1; cdr3_aa: CATSAQGAGELFF; cdr3_nt: TGTGCCACCAGTGCTCAGGGGGCCGGGGAGCTGTTTTTT
j_call: TRBJ2-7; clone_size: few; v_call: TRBV20-1; d_call: NA; cdr3_aa: CSARLPGRYEQYF; cdr3_nt: TGCAGTGCTAGATTACCAGGGAGGTACGAGCAGTACTTC
j_call: TRBJ1-4; clone_size: NA; v_call: TRBV7-2; d_call: TRBD1; cdr3_aa: CASSPRQGALEKLFF; cdr3_nt: TGTGCCAGCAGCCCAAGGCAGGGGGCGCTTGAAAAACTGTTTTTT
j_call: TRBJ2-1; clone_size: few; v_call: TRBV5-5; d_call: TRBD1; cdr3_aa: CASSLAPSGTGGSYNEQFF; cdr3_nt: TGTGCCAGCAGCTTGGCACCCTCAGGGACAGGGGGCTCCTACAATGAGCAGTTCTTC
j_call: TRBJ2-5; clone_size: many; v_call: TRBV28; d_call: NA; cdr3_aa: CASSLRIQETQYF; cdr3_nt: TGTGCCAGCAGTCTTCGGATCCAAGAGACCCAGTACTTC
j_call: TRBJ1-4; clone_size: NA; v_call: TRBV6-1; d_call: TRBD1; cdr3_aa: CASSAGTGAFSGEKLFF; cdr3_nt: TGTGCCAGCAGTGCCGGGACAGGGGCCTTCTCTGGTGAAAAACTGTTTTTT
j_call: TRBJ1-4; clone_size: few; v_call: TRBV7-2; d_call: NA; cdr3_aa: CASSLVRGVEKLFF; cdr3_nt: TGTGCCAGCAGCTTGGTCAGGGGCGTTGAAAAACTGTTTTTT
j_call: TRBJ2-7; clone_size: NA; v_call: TRBV7-6; d_call: TRBD2; cdr3_aa: CASSTLAGYSYEQYF; cdr3_nt: TGTGCCAGCAGCACACTAGCGGGGTACTCCTACGAGCAGTACTTC
j_call: TRBJ2-4; clone_size: many; v_call: TRBV3-1; d_call: TRBD2; cdr3_aa: CASSRTSDIQYF; cdr3_nt: TGTGCCAGCAGCCGAACTAGCGACATTCAGTACTTC
j_call: TRBJ1-1; clone_size: NA; v_call: TRBV5-1; d_call: TRBD1; cdr3_aa: CASSGGTALLNTEAFF; cdr3_nt: TGCGCCAGCAGCGGAGGGACAGCCCTTTTGAACACTGAAGCTTTCTTT